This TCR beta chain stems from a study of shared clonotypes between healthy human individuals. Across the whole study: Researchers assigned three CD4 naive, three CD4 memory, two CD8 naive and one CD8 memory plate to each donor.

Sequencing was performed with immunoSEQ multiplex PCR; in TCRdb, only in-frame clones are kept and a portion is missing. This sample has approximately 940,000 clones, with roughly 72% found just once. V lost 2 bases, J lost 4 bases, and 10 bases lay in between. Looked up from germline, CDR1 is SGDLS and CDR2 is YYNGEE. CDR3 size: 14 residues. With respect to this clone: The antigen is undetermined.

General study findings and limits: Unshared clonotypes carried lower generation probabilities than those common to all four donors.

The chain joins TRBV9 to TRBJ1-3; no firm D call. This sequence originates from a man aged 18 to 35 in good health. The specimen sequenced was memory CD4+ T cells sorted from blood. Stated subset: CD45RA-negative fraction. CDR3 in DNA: TGTGCCAGCAGCGTCCAGACGGGGGGAAACACCATATATTTT. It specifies CASSVQTGGNTIYF. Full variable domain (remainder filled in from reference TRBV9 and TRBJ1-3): DSGVTQTPKHLITATGQRVTLRCSPRSGDLSVYWYQQSLDQGLQFLIQYYNGEERAKGNILERFSAQQFPDLHSELNLSSLELGDSALYFCASSVQTGGNTIYFGEGSWLTVV.